One and the same sample provided the 32 T cell receptor beta chains below, sequenced in a study of technical replicates of blood from a handful of donors. Profiling relied on immunoSEQ multiplex PCR, and the TCRdb table lists in-frame clones only, not all of them. The sample has about 60,000 clones; around 92% are singletons. What was sequenced was PBMCs. These receptors were obtained from a human donor in good health. Some clones in this sample may be carry-over from other donors' samples.

This chain uses TRBV4-2 with TRBJ1-4; D ambiguous. The V end lost 2 bases, the J end lost 0 bases, and 4 bases lay between the germline ends. The germline gives CDR1 LGHNA, CDR2 YNFKEQ. The CDR3 consists of 14 residues. CDR3 sequence: CASSQQATNEKLFF. The CDR3 region has the DNA TGTGCCAGCAGCCAACAGGCAACTAATGAAAAACTGTTTTTT.

This clone was picked up one time. The chain carries TRBV29-1 and TRBJ2-7, with D unclear. CDR1 is SQVTM, CDR2 ANQGSEA, per germline. V lost 5 bases and J 4 bases, leaving 18 bases between the germline ends. The CDR3 consists of 14 residues. The CDR3 loop is CSVLPADAIYEQYF. DNA of the CDR3: TGCAGCGTTCTTCCCGCGGATGCAATTTACGAGCAGTACTTC.

Only a few counts were recorded for this clone. CDR3 coding DNA: TGTGCCAGCAGGAAAACTAGCGGCCAAGAGACCCAGTACTTC. Translating it yields CASRKTSGQETQYF. V is TRBV4-2 and J is TRBJ2-5; 8 bases are shared with TRBD2. V shed 6 bases, J shed 1 base, and the junction held 4 bases outside the gene matches. Germline V lookup: CDR1 LGHNA, CDR2 YNFKEQ. This CDR3 region has 14 residues.

The rearrangement links TRBV5-1 to TRBJ2-1, with D perhaps matching TRBD1 (5 bases). The CDR3 has 14 amino acids. Looked up from germline, CDR1 is SGHRS and CDR2 is YFSETQ. V lost 0 bases to trimming and J lost 4 bases, with 8 bases between them. The CDR3: CASSLASGYNEQFF. The CDR3 nucleotides are TGCGCCAGCAGCTTGGCCTCAGGGTACAATGAGCAGTTCTTC.

V usage is TRBV7-9 and J usage is TRBJ2-7, with 8 nucleotides matching TRBD1. J gave up 3 bases and V 5 bases, and 6 bases lay outside the gene matches. The germline gives CDR1 SEHNR, CDR2 FQNEAQ (reference sequence). The CDR3 length is 14 residues. The CDR3 DNA reads TGTGCCAGCAGCATCAAGGGACAGGACTACGAGCAGTACTTC. This translates into CASSIKGQDYEQYF.

The chain recombines TRBV6-1 with TRBJ2-7, with 9 nucleotides matching TRBD1. The CDR3 is 12 amino acids. CDR1 is MNHNS and CDR2 is SASEGT in the germline V gene. The V gene end was trimmed by 9 bases and the J gene end by 4 bases; junction bases not matched to a gene: 4. The CDR3 spells CARRDRVYEQYF. The CDR3 region has the DNA TGTGCCAGACGGGACAGGGTGTACGAGCAGTACTTC.

The gene calls are TRBV7-2 and TRBJ2-5, with TRBD2 matching over 15 bases. This CDR3 has 14 residues. Germline loops: CDR1 SGHTA, CDR2 FQGNSA. J gave up 8 bases and V 5 bases, and 3 bases lay outside the gene matches. The CDR3 nucleotides read TGTGCCAGCAGCAAGGGACTAGCGGGGGGAACCCAGTACTTC. It is translated as CASSKGLAGGTQYF. Full variable domain (rest looked up from reference TRBV7-2 and TRBJ2-5): GAGVSQSPSNKVTEKGKDVELRCDPISGHTALYWYRQSLGQGLEFLIYFQGNSAPDKSGLPSDRFSAERTGGSVSTLTIQRTQQEDSAVYLCASSKGLAGGTQYFGPGTRLLVL.

The table lists this clone with many counts. The chain has TRBV7-9 and TRBJ2-1, with 13 positions matching TRBD2. Germline V gene lookup returns CDR1 SEHNR and CDR2 FQNEAQ (reference sequence). Trimming cost V 5 bases and J 7 bases; bases outside gene matches: 5. CDR3 length: 15 residues. CDR3 bases: TGTGCCAGCAGCGAACTAGCGGGAGGGGAGAATGAGCAGTTCTTC. Translation: CASSELAGGENEQFF.

This clone was seen once. The chain is built from TRBV4-2 and TRBJ2-3; 11 positions match TRBD2. V trimming: 0 bases; J trimming: 1 base; junction bases outside the gene matches: 3. The CDR3 consists of 17 residues. CDR1 LGHNA and CDR2 YNFKEQ come from the germline V gene. For the CDR3, the DNA is TGTGCCAGCAGCCAAGAACTAGCGGGAGCGGGCACAGATACGCAGTATTTT. Its protein product is CASSQELAGAGTDTQYF.

This chain joins TRBV4-1 and TRBJ2-7; TRBD2 agrees at 11 bases. The CDR3 spans 15 residues. V was pared by 1 base and J by 6 bases, with 5 bases of the junction left unmatched. Germline V gene sequence: CDR1 MGHRA, CDR2 YSYEKL. In DNA form, the CDR3 reads TGCGCCAGCAGCCAAGTCACTAGCGGGAGTCGCGAGCAGTACTTC. Its translation: CASSQVTSGSREQYF.

This clone was recorded once. The rearrangement uses TRBV2 and TRBJ1-5; possible D gene TRBD1, 6 bases. Germline V gene lookup returns CDR1 SNHLY and CDR2 FYNNEI. V was trimmed by 4 bases and J by 5 bases, leaving 9 bases between them. The CDR3 is 13 amino acids. This CDR3 is CASSADRYQPQHF. CDR3 nucleotide sequence: TGTGCCAGCAGTGCGGACAGATATCAGCCCCAGCATTTT.

The chain has TRBV7-2 and TRBJ2-7, with 7 bases matching TRBD2. The J segment lost 2 bases and the V segment lost 5 bases, leaving 3 bases of the junction unmatched. Germline V gives CDR1 SGHTA, CDR2 FQGNSA. The CDR3 loop spans 13 amino acids. CDR3 region: CASSPSGAYEQYF. The CDR3 nucleotides read TGTGCCAGCAGCCCTAGCGGAGCCTACGAGCAGTACTTC.

This CDR3 reads CASSMDRVGEQYF. The CDR3 bases are TGTGCCAGCAGCATGGACAGGGTTGGCGAGCAGTACTTC. The chain combines TRBV11-2 with TRBJ2-7; 8 nucleotides align to TRBD1. The CDR3 is 13 amino acids. After removal of 5 bases from V and 6 bases from J, the junction contained 6 bases not matched to a gene. CDR1 is SGHAT and CDR2 is FQNNGV in the germline V gene.

The CDR3 DNA reads TGTGCCAGCAGCTTAGCGCGAGGGAGGAGGGACGAGCAGTACTTC. Residues: CASSLARGRRDEQYF. This chain links TRBV7-2 with TRBJ2-7, with D perhaps TRBD2 (6 bases). V was cut by 0 bases and J by 5 bases, with 14 bases left in between. Germline assignment: CDR1 SGHTA and CDR2 FQGNSA. The CDR3 is 15 residues long.

The V gene is TRBV5-1, the J gene TRBJ2-5; 14 bases are a match to TRBD2. CDR3 length: 15 residues. The germline V gene has CDR1 SGHRS and CDR2 YFSETQ. The ends lost 3 bases at V and 4 bases at J; junction bases unmatched: 2. The CDR3: CASSYGTSGGETQYF. The CDR3 DNA follows: TGCGCCAGCAGCTACGGGACTAGCGGGGGAGAGACCCAGTACTTC.

This sequence joins TRBV7-2 and TRBJ2-2; 7 bases map to TRBD2. The germline V gene has CDR1 SGHTA and CDR2 FQGNSA. The ends lost 2 bases at V and 6 bases at J; junction bases unmatched: 6. The CDR3 is made up of 15 amino acids. DNA for the CDR3: TGTGCCAGCAGCTTAACGGGGGGAGGGGCCGGGGAGCTGTTTTTT. Translating gives CASSLTGGGAGELFF.

The chain has TRBV20-1 and TRBJ2-7; D is undetermined. There are 11 residues in the CDR3. The germline V gene encodes CDR1 DFQATT and CDR2 SNEGSKA (reference sequence). V lost 7 bases and J lost 3, with 10 bases in between. The CDR3 DNA is TGCAGTGTAAGGCGGTACTACGAGCAGTACTTC. Translation gives CSVRRYYEQYF.

The chain is built from TRBV4-2 and TRBJ1-4; 11 nucleotides agree with TRBD1. This CDR3 has 17 amino acids. Per germline, CDR1 LGHNA and CDR2 YNFKEQ. Unmatched junction bases numbered 8, after V lost 0 bases and J lost 8 bases. The CDR3 DNA reads as TGTGCCAGCAGCCAAGATCCCTGGGACAGGGGGGGCGAAAAACTGTTTTTT. Translating gives CASSQDPWDRGGEKLFF.

This clone has only a few counts. The chain has TRBV15 and TRBJ2-6, with a possible D match to TRBD1 (5 bases). The CDR3 totals 16 residues. From germline, CDR1 is LNHNV and CDR2 YYDKDF (reference sequence). Trimming left V 0 bases short and J 0 bases short, with 6 bases between. In DNA form, the CDR3 reads TGTGCCACCAGCAGAGATAGGGGCTCTGGGGCCAACGTCCTGACTTTC. Protein product: CATSRDRGSGANVLTF. Full variable domain (rest looked up from reference TRBV15 and TRBJ2-6): DAMVIQNPRYQVTQFGKPVTLSCSQTLNHNVMYWYQQKSSQAPKLLFHYYDKDFNNEADTPDNFQSRRPNTSFCFLDIRSPGLGDTAMYLCATSRDRGSGANVLTFGAGSRLTVL.

The V call is TRBV7-8, the J call TRBJ1-6; D gene ambiguous. Germline V gives CDR1 SGHVS, CDR2 FQNEAQ. With 3 bases removed from V and 7 bases from J, the gap between germline ends came to 16 bases. The CDR3 has 16 residues. The CDR3: CASSLQASPLNSPLHF. The CDR3 DNA follows: TGTGCCAGCAGCTTGCAAGCTTCCCCACTCAATTCACCCCTCCACTTT.

The chain uses TRBV6-4 and TRBJ1-2; TRBD1 matches 12 bases. This CDR3 region has 16 residues. Germline V lookup: CDR1 MRHNA, CDR2 SNTAGT. V lost 3 bases and J lost 5; bases outside the gene matches: 7. In nucleotides, the CDR3 is TGTGCCAGCAGTGAGGTTGGGACAGGGGGCATGTATGGCTACACCTTC. Translating gives CASSEVGTGGMYGYTF.

The chain employs TRBV7-2 and TRBJ1-2; 9 bases map to TRBD1. Trimming took 3 bases from V and 6 from J; bases not matched to a gene: 8. This CDR3 contains 15 residues. Germline V CDR1 and CDR2: SGHTA, FQGNSA. CDR3 protein: CASSFRDRASDGYTF. The CDR3 nucleotides are TGTGCCAGCAGCTTTCGGGACAGGGCCTCTGATGGCTACACCTTC.

V and J are TRBV19 and TRBJ1-2; 10 bases are shared with TRBD1. With 7 bases clipped from V and 2 bases from J, the junction kept 7 bases outside the gene matches. This CDR3 is 15 amino acids long. Germline V CDR1 and CDR2: LNHDA, SQIVND (reference sequence). Written as DNA, the CDR3 is TGTGCCAGTACCACACCGGGACAGGGGAACTATGGCTACACCTTC. Translated, it gives CASTTPGQGNYGYTF.

V usage is TRBV11-1 and J usage is TRBJ2-2; D possibly corresponds to TRBD1 (7 bases). This CDR3 is built from 13 residues. Trimming took off 5 bases at V and 5 bases at J, with 9 bases between the two ends. Looked up from germline, CDR1 is SGHAT and CDR2 is FQDESV (reference sequence). As DNA, the CDR3 is TGTGCCAGCAGCCAGGGGGGTACCGGGGAGCTGTTTTTT. This encodes CASSQGGTGELFF. Looking up the rest from reference TRBV11-1 and TRBJ2-2 gives the full variable domain: EAEVAQSPRYKITEKSQAVAFWCDPISGHATLYWYRQILGQGPELLVQFQDESVVDDSQLPKDRFSAERLKGVDSTLKIQPAELGDSAMYLCASSQGGTGELFFGEGSRLTVL.

J is TRBJ1-1 and V is TRBV9; TRBD1 matches 8 bases. Germline assignment: CDR1 SGDLS and CDR2 YYNGEE. The CDR3 spans 14 residues. V shed 3 bases and J 5 bases; nucleotides not matched to a gene: 6. CDR3 in amino acids: CASSAGQGGTEAFF. CDR3 DNA: TGTGCCAGCAGCGCCGGACAGGGAGGGACTGAAGCTTTCTTT.

The V and J genes are TRBV15 and TRBJ2-3; 10 nucleotides align to TRBD1. The CDR3 is made up of 17 amino acids. The J segment lost 5 bases and the V segment lost 0 bases, leaving 8 bases of the junction unmatched. The germline gives CDR1 LNHNV, CDR2 YYDKDF (reference sequence). CDR3 coding DNA: TGTGCCACCAGCAGAGATCTCGGGGGACAGGGGTTAGATACGCAGTATTTT. This gives the protein CATSRDLGGQGLDTQYF. Full variable domain (missing parts from reference TRBV15 and TRBJ2-3): DAMVIQNPRYQVTQFGKPVTLSCSQTLNHNVMYWYQQKSSQAPKLLFHYYDKDFNNEADTPDNFQSRRPNTSFCFLDIRSPGLGDTAMYLCATSRDLGGQGLDTQYFGPGTRLTVL.

This clone has a single count. V gene TRBV19 combines with J gene TRBJ1-2, with 9 bases that match TRBD1. Germline loops: CDR1 LNHDA, CDR2 SQIVND (reference sequence). The V gene end was trimmed by 7 bases and the J gene end by 7 bases; junction bases not matched to a gene: 7. The CDR3 extends over 13 amino acids. Here the CDR3 DNA reads TGTGCCAGTATAAATACAGGGGGCGGTGGCTACACCTTC. Translating gives CASINTGGGGYTF.

The chain joins TRBV4-1 to TRBJ2-3; D unclear. V was clipped by 6 bases and J by 1 base, with 11 bases between them. Germline V gene sequence: CDR1 MGHRA, CDR2 YSYEKL. The CDR3 loop spans 14 amino acids. The CDR3 sequence: CASRVGLGTDTQYF. The CDR3 nucleotides read TGCGCCAGCAGGGTGGGCCTGGGCACAGATACGCAGTATTTT.

This chain joins TRBV2 and TRBJ2-1; 7 bases align to TRBD1. The germline V gene encodes CDR1 SNHLY and CDR2 FYNNEI. This CDR3 is built from 13 residues. V was clipped by 8 bases and J by 10 bases; unmatched bases: 11. CDR3 nucleotides: TGTGCCAGCCAGACAGGGCTAACAGGCGAGCAGTTCTTC. It yields the protein CASQTGLTGEQFF. Looking up the rest from reference TRBV2 and TRBJ2-1 gives the full variable domain: EPEVTQTPSHQVTQMGQEVILRCVPISNHLYFYWYRQILGQKVEFLVSFYNNEISEKSEIFDDQFSVERPDGSNFTLKIRSTKLEDSAMYFCASQTGLTGEQFFGPGTRLTVL.

CDR3 DNA: TGCGCCAGCAGCGGATCCGGGGAGGACATATATTTT. This codes for CASSGSGEDIYF. The chain uses TRBV5-1 and TRBJ1-3, with no clear D. The CDR3 covers 12 residues. Looked up from germline, CDR1 is SGHRS and CDR2 is YFSETQ. The germline V and J ends were trimmed by 4 bases and 12 bases, with 14 bases remaining between them.

Only one count was recorded for this clone. V and J are TRBV6-1 and TRBJ2-7, with 7 bases identical to TRBD2. The V and J ends lost 8 bases and 0 bases, in that order; junction bases with no gene match: 7. The germline CDR1 and CDR2 sequences are MNHNS and SASEGT. CDR3 length equals 14 residues. CDR3 sequence (DNA): TGTGCCAGCCTCCGGGACTACGACTCCTACGAGCAGTACTTC. Translation: CASLRDYDSYEQYF.

This chain uses TRBV6-6 with TRBJ1-3; 9 nucleotides align to TRBD1. The CDR3 runs to 14 residues. Losses at the gene ends were 2 bases for V and 8 bases for J; bases not matched to a gene: 4. Germline values: CDR1 MNHNY, CDR2 SVGAGI (reference sequence). In DNA, the CDR3 is TGTGCCAGCAGTTACGACAGGGGGGAGGACACCATATATTTT. This encodes CASSYDRGEDTIYF.